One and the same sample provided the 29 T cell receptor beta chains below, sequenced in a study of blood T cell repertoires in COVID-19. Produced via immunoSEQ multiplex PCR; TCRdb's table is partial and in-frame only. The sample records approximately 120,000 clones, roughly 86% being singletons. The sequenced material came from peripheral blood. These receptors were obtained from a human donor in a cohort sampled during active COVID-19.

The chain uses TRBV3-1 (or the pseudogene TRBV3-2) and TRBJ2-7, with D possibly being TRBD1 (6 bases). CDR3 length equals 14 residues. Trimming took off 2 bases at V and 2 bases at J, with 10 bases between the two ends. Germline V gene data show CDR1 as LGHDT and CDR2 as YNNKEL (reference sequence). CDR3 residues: CASSQTGSPYEQYF. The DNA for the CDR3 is TGTGCCAGCAGCCAAACAGGGAGCCCCTACGAGCAGTACTTC.

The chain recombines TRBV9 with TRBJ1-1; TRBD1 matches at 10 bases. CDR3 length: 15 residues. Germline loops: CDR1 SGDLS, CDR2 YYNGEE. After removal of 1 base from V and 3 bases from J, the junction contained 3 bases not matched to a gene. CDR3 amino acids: CASSVQTGGHTEAFF. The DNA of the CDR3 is TGTGCCAGCAGCGTACAGACAGGGGGCCACACTGAAGCTTTCTTT.

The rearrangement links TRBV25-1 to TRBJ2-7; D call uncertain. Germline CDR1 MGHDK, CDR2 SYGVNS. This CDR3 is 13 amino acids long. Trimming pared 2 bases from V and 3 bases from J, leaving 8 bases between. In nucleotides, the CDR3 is TGTGCCAGCAGTGAACTAGTTAACTACGAGCAGTACTTC. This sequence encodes CASSELVNYEQYF.

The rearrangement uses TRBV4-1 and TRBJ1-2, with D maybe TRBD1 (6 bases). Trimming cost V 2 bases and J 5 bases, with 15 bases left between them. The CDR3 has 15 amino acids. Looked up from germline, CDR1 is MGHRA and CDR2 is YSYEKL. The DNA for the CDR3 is TGCGCCAGCAGCCAACTGGTACAGGGTACGTATGGCTACACCTTC. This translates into CASSQLVQGTYGYTF.

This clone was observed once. The CDR3 region is CASSVGQANSYEQYF. CDR3 coding DNA: TGTGCCAGCAGCGTAGGGCAGGCGAACTCCTACGAGCAGTACTTC. The chain combines TRBV9 with TRBJ2-7; no firm D call. Germline loops: CDR1 SGDLS, CDR2 YYNGEE. The CDR3 length is 15 residues. V was shortened by 0 bases and J by 0 bases, with 10 bases between the two germline ends. Full variable domain (rest looked up from reference TRBV9 and TRBJ2-7): DSGVTQTPKHLITATGQRVTLRCSPRSGDLSVYWYQQSLDQGLQFLIQYYNGEERAKGNILERFSAQQFPDLHSELNLSSLELGDSALYFCASSVGQANSYEQYFGPGTRLTVT.

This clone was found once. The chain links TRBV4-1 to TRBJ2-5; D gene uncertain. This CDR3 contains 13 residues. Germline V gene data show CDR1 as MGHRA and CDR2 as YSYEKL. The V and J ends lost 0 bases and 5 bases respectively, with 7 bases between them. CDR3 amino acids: CASSQDNGETQYF. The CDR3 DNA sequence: TGCGCCAGCAGCCAAGATAACGGGGAGACCCAGTACTTC.

The DNA of the CDR3 is TGTGCCAGCTCACCGACCGGGAATGGCTACACCTTC. Translated: CASSPTGNGYTF. The V gene is TRBV18, the J gene TRBJ1-2, with D uncertain. Deletions cut 3 bases from V and 6 bases from J, with 8 bases between. Germline CDR1 is KGHSH and CDR2 is LQKENI. The length of the CDR3 is 12 residues.

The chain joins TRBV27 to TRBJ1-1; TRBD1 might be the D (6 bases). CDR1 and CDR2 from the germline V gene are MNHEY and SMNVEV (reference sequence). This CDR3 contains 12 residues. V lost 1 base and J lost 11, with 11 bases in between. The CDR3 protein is CASSLWGQRAFF. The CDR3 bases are TGTGCCAGCAGTTTATGGGGGCAGCGGGCTTTCTTT.

DNA for the CDR3: TGTGCCAGCAGCCACCCGGGGGGCTTGGAGACCCAGTACTTC. Translated, it gives CASSHPGGLETQYF. The rearrangement links TRBV9 to TRBJ2-5; D perhaps matches TRBD2 (7 bases). The germline V and J ends were trimmed by 4 bases and 5 bases, with 15 bases remaining between them. Germline V gene data show CDR1 as SGDLS and CDR2 as YYNGEE. The CDR3 sequence is 14 residues long. The whole variable domain, filled in from reference TRBV9 and TRBJ2-5, reads DSGVTQTPKHLITATGQRVTLRCSPRSGDLSVYWYQQSLDQGLQFLIQYYNGEERAKGNILERFSAQQFPDLHSELNLSSLELGDSALYFCASSHPGGLETQYFGPGTRLLVL.

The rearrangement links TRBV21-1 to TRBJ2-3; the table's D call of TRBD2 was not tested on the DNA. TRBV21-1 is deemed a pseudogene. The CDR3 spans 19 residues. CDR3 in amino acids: CASSKRTSGGASEPDTQYF. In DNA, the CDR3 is TGTGCCAGCAGCAAAAGGACTAGCGGGGGGGCCTCTGAGCCAGATACGCAGTATTTT.

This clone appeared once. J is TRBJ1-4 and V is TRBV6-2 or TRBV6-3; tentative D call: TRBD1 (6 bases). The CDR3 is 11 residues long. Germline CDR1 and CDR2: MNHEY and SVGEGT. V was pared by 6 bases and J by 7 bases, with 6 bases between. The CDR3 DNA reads TGTGCCAGCAGCAGGGGTGAAAAACTGTTTTTT. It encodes CASSRGEKLFF.

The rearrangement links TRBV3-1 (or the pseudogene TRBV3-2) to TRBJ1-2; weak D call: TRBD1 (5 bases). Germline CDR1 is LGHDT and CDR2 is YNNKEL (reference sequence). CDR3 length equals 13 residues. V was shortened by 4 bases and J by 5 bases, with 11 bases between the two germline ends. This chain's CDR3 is CASSPGGGYGYTF. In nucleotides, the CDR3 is TGTGCCAGCAGCCCTGGGGGGGGATATGGCTACACCTTC.

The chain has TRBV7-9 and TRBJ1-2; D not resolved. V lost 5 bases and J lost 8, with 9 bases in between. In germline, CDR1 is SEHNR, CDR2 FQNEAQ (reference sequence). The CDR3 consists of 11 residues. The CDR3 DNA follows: TGTGCCAGCAGCATAGGGCAGGGCTACACCTTC. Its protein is CASSIGQGYTF.

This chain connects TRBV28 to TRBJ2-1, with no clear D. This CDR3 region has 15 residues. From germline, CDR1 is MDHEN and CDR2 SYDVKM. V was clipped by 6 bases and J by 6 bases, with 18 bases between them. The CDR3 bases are TGTGCCAGCAGCCCGGTAGTCCCACGTTCCAATGAGCAGTTCTTC. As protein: CASSPVVPRSNEQFF. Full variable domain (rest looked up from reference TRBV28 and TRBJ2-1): DVKVTQSSRYLVKRTGEKVFLECVQDMDHENMFWYRQDPGLGLRLIYFSYDVKMKEKGDIPEGYSVSREKKERFSLILESASTNQTSMYLCASSPVVPRSNEQFFGPGTRLTVL.

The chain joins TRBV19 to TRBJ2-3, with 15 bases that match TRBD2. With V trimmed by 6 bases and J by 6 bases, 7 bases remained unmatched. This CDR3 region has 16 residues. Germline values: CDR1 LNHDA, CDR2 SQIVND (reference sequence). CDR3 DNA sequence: TGTGCCAGTAGACGATGGACTAGCGGGGGGGAGGATACGCAGTATTTT. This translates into CASRRWTSGGEDTQYF.

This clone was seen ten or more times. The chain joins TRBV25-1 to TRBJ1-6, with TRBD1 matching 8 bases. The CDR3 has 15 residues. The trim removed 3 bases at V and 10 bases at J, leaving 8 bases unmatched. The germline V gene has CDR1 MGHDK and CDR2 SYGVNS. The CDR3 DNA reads TGTGCCAGCAGTGACTCTCAGGGGGCATGGTCACCCCTCCACTTT. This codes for CASSDSQGAWSPLHF.

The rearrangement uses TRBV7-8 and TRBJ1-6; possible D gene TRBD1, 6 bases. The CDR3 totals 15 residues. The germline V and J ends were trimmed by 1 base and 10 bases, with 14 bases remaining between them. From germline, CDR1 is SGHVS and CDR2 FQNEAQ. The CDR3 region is CASSLGAGDGSPLHF. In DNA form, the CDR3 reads TGTGCCAGCAGCTTAGGGGCAGGGGACGGCTCACCCCTCCACTTT. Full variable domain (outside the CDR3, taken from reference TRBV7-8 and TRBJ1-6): GAGVSQSPRYKVAKRGQDVALRCDPISGHVSLFWYQQALGQGPEFLTYFQNEAQLDKSGLPSDRFFAERPEGSVSTLKIQRTQQEDSAVYLCASSLGAGDGSPLHFGNGTRLTVT.

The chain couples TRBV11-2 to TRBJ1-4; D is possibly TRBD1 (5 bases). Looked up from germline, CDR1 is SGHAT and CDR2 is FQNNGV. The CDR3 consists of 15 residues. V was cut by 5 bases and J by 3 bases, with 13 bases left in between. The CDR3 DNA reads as TGTGCCAGCAGCGGAGGTCGGGGGGCTAATGAAAAACTGTTTTTT. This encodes CASSGGRGANEKLFF.

CDR3 bases: TGTGCCAGCAGCGGGGACAGGGGGAATGTAGATACGCAGTATTTT. This sequence encodes CASSGDRGNVDTQYF. V and J are TRBV5-6 and TRBJ2-3; 11 bases agree with TRBD1. V gave up 4 bases and J gave up 5 bases; unmatched junction bases: 6. Germline CDR1 and CDR2: SGHDT and YYEEEE. The CDR3 loop spans 15 amino acids. Filled out from reference TRBV5-6 and TRBJ2-3, the complete variable domain reads DAGVTQSPTHLIKTRGQQVTLRCSPKSGHDTVSWYQQALGQGPQFIFQYYEEEERQRGNFPDRFSGHQFPNYSSELNVNALLLGDSALYLCASSGDRGNVDTQYFGPGTRLTVL.

CDR3 residues: CASSIKGQGTEQYF. The CDR3 DNA reads TGCGCCAGCAGCATCAAGGGACAGGGTACCGAGCAGTACTTC. The genes are TRBV5-1 and TRBJ2-7, with 9 bases fitting TRBD1. Germline V gene sequence: CDR1 SGHRS, CDR2 YFSETQ. The CDR3 has 14 amino acids. V lost 4 bases to trimming and J lost 6 bases; unmatched junction nucleotides: 8.

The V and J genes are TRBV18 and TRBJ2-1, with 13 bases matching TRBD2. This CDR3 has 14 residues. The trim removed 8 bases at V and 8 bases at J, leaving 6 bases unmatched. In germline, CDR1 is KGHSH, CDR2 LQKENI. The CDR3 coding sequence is TGTGCCAGCCTCGGGACTAGCGGGGATTATGAGCAGTTCTTC. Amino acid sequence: CASLGTSGDYEQFF.

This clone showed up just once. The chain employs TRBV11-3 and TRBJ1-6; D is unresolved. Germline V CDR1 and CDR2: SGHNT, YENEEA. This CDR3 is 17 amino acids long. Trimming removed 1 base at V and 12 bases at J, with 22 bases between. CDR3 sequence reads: CASSLAQERAGDKPLHF. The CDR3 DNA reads TGTGCCAGCAGCTTAGCGCAGGAGCGGGCGGGAGATAAACCCCTCCACTTT.

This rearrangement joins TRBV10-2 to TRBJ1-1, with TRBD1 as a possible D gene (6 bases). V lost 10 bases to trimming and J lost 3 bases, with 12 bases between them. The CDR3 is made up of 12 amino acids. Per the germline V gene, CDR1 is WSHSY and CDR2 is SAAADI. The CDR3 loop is CATRGGYTEAFF. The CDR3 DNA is TGCGCCACCCGAGGGGGTTACACTGAAGCTTTCTTT.

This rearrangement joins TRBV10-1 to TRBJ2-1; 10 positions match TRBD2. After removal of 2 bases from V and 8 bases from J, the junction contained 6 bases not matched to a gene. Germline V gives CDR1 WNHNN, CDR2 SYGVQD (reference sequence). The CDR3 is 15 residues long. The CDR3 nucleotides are TGCGCCAGCAGTGAGGCTAGCGGGGGTATCGATGAGCAGTTCTTC. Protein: CASSEASGGIDEQFF.

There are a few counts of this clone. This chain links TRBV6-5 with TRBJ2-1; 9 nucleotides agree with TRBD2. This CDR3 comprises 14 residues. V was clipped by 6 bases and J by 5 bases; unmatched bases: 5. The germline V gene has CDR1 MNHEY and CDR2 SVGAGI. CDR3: CASRFSGGDNEQFF. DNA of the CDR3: TGTGCCAGCAGATTTAGCGGGGGTGACAATGAGCAGTTCTTC.

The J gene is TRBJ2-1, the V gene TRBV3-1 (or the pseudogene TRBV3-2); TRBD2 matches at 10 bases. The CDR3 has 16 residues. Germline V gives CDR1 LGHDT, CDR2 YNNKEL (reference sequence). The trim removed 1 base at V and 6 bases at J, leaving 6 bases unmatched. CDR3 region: CASSQVSGGAINEQFF. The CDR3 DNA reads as TGTGCCAGCAGCCAAGTCAGCGGGGGGGCCATCAATGAGCAGTTCTTC.

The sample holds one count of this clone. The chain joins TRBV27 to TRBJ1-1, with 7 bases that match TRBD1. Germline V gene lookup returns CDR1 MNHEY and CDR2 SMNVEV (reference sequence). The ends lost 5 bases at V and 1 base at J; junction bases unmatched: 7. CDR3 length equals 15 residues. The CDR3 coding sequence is TGTGCCAGCAGTCTCGGGACAGCCTCGAACACTGAAGCTTTCTTT. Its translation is CASSLGTASNTEAFF.

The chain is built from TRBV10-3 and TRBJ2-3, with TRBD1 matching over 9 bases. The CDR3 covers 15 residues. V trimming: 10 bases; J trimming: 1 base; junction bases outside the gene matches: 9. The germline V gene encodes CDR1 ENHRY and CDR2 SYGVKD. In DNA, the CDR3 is TGTGCCACCGAGGACAGGGGAGAGGGCACAGATACGCAGTATTTT. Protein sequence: CATEDRGEGTDTQYF.

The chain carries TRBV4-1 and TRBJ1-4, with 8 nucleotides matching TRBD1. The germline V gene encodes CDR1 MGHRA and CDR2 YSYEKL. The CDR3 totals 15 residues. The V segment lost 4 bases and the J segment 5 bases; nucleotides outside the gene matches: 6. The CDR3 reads CASSRGTGQNEKLFF. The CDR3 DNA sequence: TGCGCCAGCAGCCGAGGGACAGGCCAAAATGAAAAACTGTTTTTT.